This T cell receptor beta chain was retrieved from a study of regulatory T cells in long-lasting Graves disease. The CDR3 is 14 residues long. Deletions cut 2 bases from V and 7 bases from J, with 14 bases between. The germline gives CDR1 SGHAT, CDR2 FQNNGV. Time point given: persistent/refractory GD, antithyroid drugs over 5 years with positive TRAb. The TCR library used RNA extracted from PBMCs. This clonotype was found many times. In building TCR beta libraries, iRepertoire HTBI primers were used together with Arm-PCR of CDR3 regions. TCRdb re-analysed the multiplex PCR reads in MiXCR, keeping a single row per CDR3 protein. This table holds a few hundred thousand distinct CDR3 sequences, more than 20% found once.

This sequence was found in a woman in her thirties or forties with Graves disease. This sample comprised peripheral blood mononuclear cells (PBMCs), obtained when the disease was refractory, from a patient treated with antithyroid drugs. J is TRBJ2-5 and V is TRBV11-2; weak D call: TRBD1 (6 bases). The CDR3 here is CASSLYGGAGTQYF. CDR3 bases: TGTGCCAGCAGCTTATATGGGGGCGCCGGGACCCAGTACTTC.